This T cell receptor (beta chain) originates from a study of cytomegalovirus exposure and HLA in healthy donors. Study as a whole: Later analysis reported that the roughly 110 validation repertoires shared the platform of the roughly 700 first-cohort repertoires.

Here immunoSEQ multiplex PCR was the method, and the copy in TCRdb shows in-frame clones only, minus some. The table shows about 38,000 clones, with 90% to 95% occurring only once. Per the germline V gene, CDR1 is SNHLY and CDR2 is FYNNEI. With V trimmed by 5 bases and J by 8 bases, 5 bases remained unmatched. The CDR3 loop spans 15 amino acids. The validation cohort, a group of over a hundred subjects, included the donors and was separate from the roughly 670-subject first cohort. The V and J genes are TRBV2 and TRBJ2-1, with 14 positions matching TRBD2. This TCR came from a man between 18 and 35 years old in good health and CMV-seronegative. Sequencing was carried out using PBMCs. CDR3 DNA sequence: TGTGCCAGCAGTCCTGGGACTAGCGGGAGACATGAGCAGTTCTTC. This encodes CASSPGTSGRHEQFF.